This T cell receptor (beta chain) was sequenced during a study of T-cell memory formation after mild COVID-19. TCRdb ran MiXCR on the 5' RACE reads and lists one entry per CDR3 protein. The table lists 300,000 to 400,000 distinct CDR3 sequences, roughly 13% of them singletons, with around 21% in the top ten. Trimming removed 6 bases from V and 7 bases from J, with 9 bases in between. Germline CDR1 is MNHNS and CDR2 is SASEGT. This CDR3 has 11 amino acids. In its sample, this clonotype was seen a few times. This receptor was identified in a man aged 18 to 35 who had mild COVID-19 (a few samples of this study predate the infection). Cell type and time point are not known. The chain joins TRBV6-1 to TRBJ1-1; maybe TRBD1 (5 bases). Sequencing was performed on PBMCs or a T cell subset sorted from them (not recorded which). This CDR3 reads CASRTGDEAFF. CDR3 sequence (DNA): TGTGCCAGCAGAACAGGTGATGAAGCTTTCTTT.